The next 14 T cell receptor beta chains were all read from a single sample in a study of blood T cell repertoires in COVID-19. The protocol was immunoSEQ multiplex PCR, while the TCRdb copy is restricted to in-frame clones and leaves out a portion. The repertoire consists of fewer than 500,000 clones, with nearly 90% occurring once and the leading ten covering approximately 2%. The sequenced sample was PBMCs or T cells enriched from blood (not recorded which). The receptor source for this set is a young woman with acute COVID-19.

The V gene is TRBV2, the J gene TRBJ2-2, with a tentative D call TRBD2 (6 bases). This CDR3 has 13 amino acids. Germline CDR1 reads SNHLY; CDR2 reads FYNNEI. Trimming pared 0 bases from V and 7 bases from J, leaving 6 bases between. The chain's CDR3 is CASSEAEGGELFF. CDR3 DNA: TGTGCCAGCAGTGAAGCGGAGGGCGGGGAGCTGTTTTTT.

This chain connects TRBV5-4 to TRBJ2-7; 9 bases line up with TRBD1. The CDR3 has 15 residues. Germline V gene sequence: CDR1 SGHNT, CDR2 YYREEE (reference sequence). V lost 0 bases and J lost 6; bases outside the gene matches: 7. CDR3 nucleotide sequence: TGTGCCAGCAGCTTGGGGGGACAGGGAGGGGTCGAGCAGTACTTC. Its protein is CASSLGGQGGVEQYF.

The V call is TRBV3-1 (or the pseudogene TRBV3-2), the J call TRBJ1-1; 7 bases line up with TRBD1. Germline CDR1 is LGHDT and CDR2 is YNNKEL (reference sequence). Trimming cost V 4 bases and J 7 bases; bases outside gene matches: 6. This CDR3 is 13 amino acids long. The chain's CDR3 is CASSPSTGREAFF. CDR3 nucleotides: TGTGCCAGCAGCCCTTCGACAGGGCGTGAAGCTTTCTTT.

The rearrangement uses TRBV5-6 and TRBJ2-7; 7 positions agree with TRBD2. Germline values: CDR1 SGHDT, CDR2 YYEEEE. Trimming cost V 4 bases and J 0 bases; bases outside gene matches: 4. The length of the CDR3 is 14 residues. DNA of the CDR3: TGTGCCAGCAGCCGACCTAGCGGCTCCTACGAGCAGTACTTC. Translated, it gives CASSRPSGSYEQYF. Variable domain in full (rest from reference TRBV5-6 and TRBJ2-7): DAGVTQSPTHLIKTRGQQVTLRCSPKSGHDTVSWYQQALGQGPQFIFQYYEEEERQRGNFPDRFSGHQFPNYSSELNVNALLLGDSALYLCASSRPSGSYEQYFGPGTRLTVT.

V and J are TRBV27 and TRBJ2-1, with TRBD2 as a possible D gene (5 bases). This CDR3 spans 14 amino acids. The V end was cut by 4 bases, the J end by 6 bases, with 13 bases between. Germline CDR1 is MNHEY and CDR2 is SMNVEV (reference sequence). The CDR3 loop is CASSSRLSVNEQFF. DNA of the CDR3: TGTGCCAGCAGTTCACGCCTTAGCGTCAATGAGCAGTTCTTC.

The chain combines TRBV6-5 with TRBJ2-1; D ambiguous. From germline, CDR1 is MNHEY and CDR2 SVGAGI. The CDR3 is 12 residues long. V shed 0 bases and J shed 8 bases, with 5 bases lying between them. The CDR3, as DNA: TGTGCCAGCAGTTACTCGGCACATGAGCAGTTCTTC. Amino acid sequence: CASSYSAHEQFF.

Here the CDR3 reads CASSQRGGENEQYF. The CDR3, as DNA: TGTGCCAGCAGCCAAAGGGGAGGGGAAAACGAGCAGTACTTC. This chain uses TRBV3-1 (or the pseudogene TRBV3-2) with TRBJ2-7; 7 bases fit TRBD2. This CDR3 comprises 14 residues. CDR1 and CDR2 from the germline V gene are LGHDT and YNNKEL (reference sequence). V trimming: 2 bases; J trimming: 5 bases; junction bases outside the gene matches: 6.

This clone has just one count. This chain joins TRBV29-1 and TRBJ1-2; D is perhaps TRBD1 (6 bases). Per germline, CDR1 SQVTM and CDR2 ANQGSEA. The CDR3 consists of 17 residues. V was shortened by 1 base and J by 0 bases, with 18 bases between the two germline ends. CDR3 region: CSVEVGAGAPTNYGYTF. CDR3 nucleotide sequence: TGCAGCGTTGAAGTAGGCGCAGGGGCCCCAACTAACTATGGCTACACCTTC.

This clone was counted at least ten times. The V call is TRBV24-1, the J call TRBJ2-2; maybe TRBD2 (6 bases). CDR1 KGHDR and CDR2 SFDVKD come from the germline V gene. This CDR3 contains 15 residues. Trimming cost V 6 bases and J 3 bases, with 13 bases left between them. The CDR3, as DNA: TGTGCCACCAGTCGTGGTGAGCGGGACACCGGGGAGCTGTTTTTT. Encoded protein: CATSRGERDTGELFF.

The CDR3 coding sequence is TGTGCCAGCAGCTTATTAAACAATAGCCCGGGGGTTCCTGGCTACGAGCAGTACTTC. This sequence encodes CASSLLNNSPGVPGYEQYF. The J gene is TRBJ2-7, the V gene TRBV7-9, with D maybe TRBD2 (6 bases). This CDR3 contains 19 residues. The germline V gene has CDR1 SEHNR and CDR2 FQNEAQ (reference sequence). Trimming shortened V by 2 bases and J by 3 bases, and 26 bases separated the two germline ends.

This clone was counted between two and nine times. The chain links TRBV2 to TRBJ1-2, with 7 bases fitting TRBD1. Germline V lookup: CDR1 SNHLY, CDR2 FYNNEI. V lost 5 bases, J lost 6 bases, and 6 bases stayed unmatched. The CDR3 sequence is 13 residues long. DNA for the CDR3: TGTGCCAGCAGTACCGGGACAGTAGATGGCTACACCTTC. Protein: CASSTGTVDGYTF.

The chain uses TRBV7-9 and TRBJ1-5, with 9 bases matching TRBD1. This CDR3 is built from 17 residues. The J segment lost 6 bases and the V segment lost 5 bases, leaving 14 bases of the junction unmatched. Germline CDR1 and CDR2: SEHNR and FQNEAQ (reference sequence). The CDR3 sequence: CASSLTRGTGKSQPQHF. The DNA for the CDR3 is TGTGCCAGCAGCCTCACGCGCGGGACAGGGAAAAGTCAGCCCCAGCATTTT.

The chain employs TRBV5-1 and TRBJ1-2; 9 positions match TRBD1. Germline assignment: CDR1 SGHRS and CDR2 YFSETQ. The CDR3 runs to 16 residues. With V trimmed by 4 bases and J by 6 bases, 13 bases remained unmatched. The chain's CDR3 is CASSPKGPDRGDGYTF. For the CDR3, the DNA is TGCGCCAGCAGCCCGAAGGGTCCCGACAGGGGGGATGGCTACACCTTC.

Regarding this clone: At one end the junction does not follow the germline gene, possibly because of a read error. This sequence joins TRBV6-5 and TRBJ2-7; TRBD1 aligns across 8 bases. There are 13 residues in the CDR3. CDR1 is MNHEY and CDR2 is SVGAGI in the germline V gene. The DNA of the CDR3 is TGTGCCAGCAGTTACTACTCGGACAGGGAGCGGTACTTC. This encodes CASSYYSDRERYF.